The clone carrying this T cell receptor (beta chain) is deemed medium-sized. Its antigen remains unknown. This entry comes from a study of metastatic and nonmetastatic thyroid tumors. Study details: Repertoires from blood and tumor or nodule tissue of malignant and benign thyroid patients were compared.

Whole-study findings and limits: Within blood and tumor, benign nodules reportedly had significantly lower TCR beta diversity than malignant thyroid tumors did.

Original analysis: Variation in CDR3 across clinicopathological groups served as the basis for constructing a distant-metastasis classifier in papillary thyroid cancer. TCRdb re-called the PCR reads with MiXCR. The V and J calls and clone size come from TCRdb's table, not from the authors' own analysis. The profile shows just over 15,000 clones, roughly 34% of them singletons. Thyroid surgery took place with no prior treatment in any patient. CDR1 is SEHNR and CDR2 is FQNEAQ in the germline V gene (reference sequence). CDR3 length equals 14 residues. The V and J ends lost 0 bases and 6 bases respectively, with 9 bases between them.

The chain carries TRBV7-9 and TRBJ2-1, with D hard to call. The receptor's source is a male donor with papillary thyroid cancer or a benign thyroid nodule (not recorded which). Some clones in this sample may be carry-over from other donors' samples. What was sequenced was tumor tissue. CDR3 sequence reads: CASSLAETFNEQFF. DNA for the CDR3: TGTGCCAGCAGCTTAGCGGAGACCTTCAATGAGCAGTTCTTC.